Sequencing of this T cell receptor (beta chain) was carried out in a study of T cells in Graves' hyperthyroidism and ophthalmopathy. Germline values: CDR1 SGHTA, CDR2 FQGNSA. This CDR3 comprises 14 residues. J gave up 4 bases and V 4 bases, and 4 bases lay outside the gene matches. The CDR3 regions of TCR beta were amplified from RNA transcripts. When the TCR CDR3 underwent first-round RT-PCR, the HTBI primer set was used. TCRdb re-called the multiplex PCR reads with MiXCR, one entry per CDR3 protein. The data hold roughly 570,000 distinct CDR3 sequences, with about half observed a single time. Newly diagnosed hyperthyroidism patients aged 18 to 65 years had disease lasting under 2 months. Based on clinical symptoms, serum thyroxine and TRAb, thyroid ultrasound and orbital computed tomography, diagnoses were reached. Ten or more counts support this clonotype.

The specimen sequenced was peripheral blood or thyroid tissue (not recorded which). This chain joins TRBV7-2 and TRBJ2-7; 10 nucleotides line up with TRBD2. The clonotype comes from a woman aged 18-29 years with Graves' hyperthyroidism. CDR3 nucleotide sequence: TGTGCCAGCAGCTACAGCGGGAGGGGGTACGAGCAGTACTTC. Amino acid sequence: CASSYSGRGYEQYF.